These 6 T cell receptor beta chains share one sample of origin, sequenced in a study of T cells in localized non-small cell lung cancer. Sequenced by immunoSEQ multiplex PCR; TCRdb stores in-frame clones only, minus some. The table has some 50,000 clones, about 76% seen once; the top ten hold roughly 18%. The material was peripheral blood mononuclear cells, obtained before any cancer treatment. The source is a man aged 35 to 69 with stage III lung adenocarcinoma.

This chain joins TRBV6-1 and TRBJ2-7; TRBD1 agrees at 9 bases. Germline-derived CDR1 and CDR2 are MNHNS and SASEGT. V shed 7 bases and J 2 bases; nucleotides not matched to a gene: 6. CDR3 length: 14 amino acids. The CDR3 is CASTFGTGTYEQYF. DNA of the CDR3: TGTGCCAGCACGTTCGGGACAGGGACCTACGAGCAGTACTTC.

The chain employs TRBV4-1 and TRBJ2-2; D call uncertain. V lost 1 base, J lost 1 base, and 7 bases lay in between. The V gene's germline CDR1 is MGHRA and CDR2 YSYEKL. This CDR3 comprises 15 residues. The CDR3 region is CASSQVTMNTGELFF. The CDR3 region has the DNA TGCGCCAGCAGCCAAGTAACAATGAACACCGGGGAGCTGTTTTTT.

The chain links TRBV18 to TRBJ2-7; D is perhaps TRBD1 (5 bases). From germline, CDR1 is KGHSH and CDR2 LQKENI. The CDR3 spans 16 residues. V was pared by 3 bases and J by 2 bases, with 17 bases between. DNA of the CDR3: TGTGCCAGCTCACCTTCCCGGATCCAGGGCCCCTACGAGCAGTACTTC. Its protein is CASSPSRIQGPYEQYF.

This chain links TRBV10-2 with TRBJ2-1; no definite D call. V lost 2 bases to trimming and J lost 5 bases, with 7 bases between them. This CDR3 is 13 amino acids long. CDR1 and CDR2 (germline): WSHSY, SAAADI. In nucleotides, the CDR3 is TGCGCCAGCAGTGAGAGAGAGCACAATGAGCAGTTCTTC. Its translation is CASSEREHNEQFF.

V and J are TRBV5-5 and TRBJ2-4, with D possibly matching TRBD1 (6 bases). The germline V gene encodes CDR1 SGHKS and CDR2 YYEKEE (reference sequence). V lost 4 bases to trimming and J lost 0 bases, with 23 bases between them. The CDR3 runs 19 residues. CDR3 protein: CASSPRGISPLLAKNIQYF. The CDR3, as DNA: TGTGCCAGCAGCCCGAGGGGGATTTCCCCACTCTTAGCCAAAAACATTCAGTACTTC. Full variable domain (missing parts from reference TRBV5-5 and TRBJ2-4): DAGVTQSPTHLIKTRGQQVTLRCSPISGHKSVSWYQQVLGQGPQFIFQYYEKEERGRGNFPDRFSARQFPNYSSELNVNALLLGDSALYLCASSPRGISPLLAKNIQYFGAGTRLSVL.

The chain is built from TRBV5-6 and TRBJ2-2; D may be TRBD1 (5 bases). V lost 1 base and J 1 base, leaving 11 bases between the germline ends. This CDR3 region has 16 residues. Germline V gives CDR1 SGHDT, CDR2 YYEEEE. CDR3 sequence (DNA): TGTGCCAGCAGCTTGCCAGGGAAAGGGAACACCGGGGAGCTGTTTTTT. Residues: CASSLPGKGNTGELFF.